This is a list of T cell receptor beta chains from one sample in a study of blood T cell repertoires in COVID-19. Here immunoSEQ multiplex PCR was the method, and the copy in TCRdb shows in-frame clones only, minus some. Of about 110,000 clones detected, 55% to 75% appear once; the ten largest clones hold 0.86%. Material for sequencing was peripheral blood. These receptors all stem from a human donor with acute or convalescent COVID-19. The donor label of this sample is uncertain. Each CDR3 is given with its conserved first and last residue.

j_gene,v_gene,CDR3aa
TRBJ1-1,TRBV7-9,CASSLFQDTEAFF
TRBJ1-5,TRBV5-1,CASSDRPGTGNQPQHF
TRBJ2-7,TRBV27,CASSLSPRTGHYEQYF
TRBJ2-2,TRBV19,CASSISRVNNGELFF
TRBJ2-3,TRBV24-1,CATSDFGLAGAGTQYF
TRBJ1-2,TRBV7-9,CASSPRTGSNYGYTF
TRBJ1-4,TRBV27,CASSSLDLNEKLFF
TRBJ2-1,TRBV5-1,CASSFEGLGLYEQFF
TRBJ2-3,TRBV18,CASSSTSGAQDTQYF
TRBJ1-6,TRBV18,CASSPDRVGSPLHF
TRBJ2-5,TRBV29-1,CSVAGGAETQYF
TRBJ1-4,TRBV2,CASSERGREKLFF
TRBJ2-2,TRBV10-3,CAISESRINTGELFF
TRBJ1-1,TRBV6-5,CASSRGMNTEAFF
TRBJ2-6,TRBV29-1,CSVSNGGSGANVLTF
TRBJ1-1,TRBV19,CASSLGGRGTEAFF
TRBJ2-7,TRBV5-1,CASSLKPHEQYF
TRBJ2-7,TRBV29-1,CSVVKGQGSYEQYF
TRBJ1-3,TRBV10-3,CAISSGPALSSGNTIYF
TRBJ2-5,TRBV7-2,CASSLGGGAETQYF
TRBJ1-1,TRBV3-1/TRBV3-2,CASSTNAVMNTEAFF
TRBJ2-1,TRBV5-1,CASSPLAGSYNEQFF
TRBJ1-1,TRBV2,CASVYRLTEAFF
TRBJ1-2,TRBV9,CASSGYRVSGYGYTF
TRBJ2-3,TRBV9,CASSKGQGAPNTQYF
TRBJ2-1,TRBV6-5,CASSSPRGTDEQFF
TRBJ1-4,TRBV4-1,CASSPGQPNEKLFF
TRBJ1-2,TRBV19,CASSSARTFKGDGYTF
TRBJ1-1,TRBV6-5,CASSATNRRGTEAFF
TRBJ1-2,TRBV6-5,CASRTTGVTNYGYTF
TRBJ2-1,TRBV11-3,CASSLTNPDNEQFF
TRBJ2-1,TRBV18,CASSPGRGQYNEQFF
TRBJ2-5,TRBV24-1,CATSGQGGQETQYF